Listed here are 28 T cell receptor beta chains from one sample, sequenced in a study of regulatory T cells in long-lasting Graves disease. Building the TCR beta libraries relied on iRepertoire HTBI primers, and CDR3 regions underwent Arm-PCR. TCRdb reanalysed the multiplex PCR reads using MiXCR and keeps one entry per CDR3 protein. The sample contains hundreds of thousands of distinct CDR3 sequences, under 20% of which appear only once. Indicated time point: newly diagnosed GD, antithyroid drugs for less than 3 months. The TCR library used RNA extracted from PBMCs. Separately, the same data were catalogued under a study of T cells in Graves' hyperthyroidism and ophthalmopathy.

This sample comprised peripheral blood mononuclear cells (PBMCs), obtained at new diagnosis, from a patient treated with antithyroid drugs. These receptor sequences come from a woman in her 30s with Graves disease.

The V call is TRBV28, the J call TRBJ1-2; TRBD1 is a possible D gene (6 bases). CDR3 length: 14 amino acids. The germline CDR1 and CDR2 sequences are MDHEN and SYDVKM. V gave up 6 bases and J gave up 1 base, with 12 bases separating them. The CDR3 reads CASRRTAINYGYTF. The CDR3 coding sequence is TGTGCCAGCAGGAGGACAGCGATTAACTATGGCTACACCTTC.

In this sample, this clonotype turned up many times. This chain joins TRBV7-2 and TRBJ2-1; 12 bases agree with TRBD2. The CDR3 extends over 15 amino acids. Germline V gives CDR1 SGHTA, CDR2 FQGNSA. V dropped 4 bases and J dropped 9; count of bases not matched to a gene: 7. The CDR3 here is CASSSRLAGAVEQFF. The CDR3 DNA reads as TGTGCCAGCAGCTCCAGACTAGCGGGAGCGGTTGAGCAGTTCTTC.

The chain combines TRBV2 with TRBJ2-1; D remains ambiguous. Trimming removed 7 bases at V and 4 bases at J, with 11 bases between. Germline CDR1 and CDR2: SNHLY and FYNNEI. This CDR3 has 13 amino acids. The CDR3 DNA follows: TGTGCCAGCAAGGTTCAAGGGTACAATGAGCAGTTCTTC. This translates into CASKVQGYNEQFF. Supplemented by reference TRBV2 and TRBJ2-1, the full variable domain reads EPEVTQTPSHQVTQMGQEVILRCVPISNHLYFYWYRQILGQKVEFLVSFYNNEISEKSEIFDDQFSVERPDGSNFTLKIRSTKLEDSAMYFCASKVQGYNEQFFGPGTRLTVL.

The V and J genes are TRBV7-6 and TRBJ2-7, with D perhaps being TRBD1 or TRBD2 (5 bases each). This CDR3 has 16 amino acids. The ends were cut back, 3 bases at V and 1 base at J, with 16 bases in the middle. CDR1 and CDR2 (germline): SGHVS, FNYEAQ. The CDR3 DNA reads as TGTGCCAGCAGCTTTCGGAGTGGGGGATGGTCCTACGAGCAGTACTTC. It yields the protein CASSFRSGGWSYEQYF.

The CDR3 spells CASSFRGLDYEQYF. The CDR3 nucleotides read TGCGCCAGCAGCTTTAGGGGGCTCGACTACGAGCAGTACTTC. The chain combines TRBV5-1 with TRBJ2-7; 7 bases match TRBD1. Trimming at V came to 2 bases and at J to 3 bases, leaving 5 bases not matched to a gene. The CDR3 spans 14 residues. Germline CDR1 reads SGHRS; CDR2 reads YFSETQ.

The rearrangement links TRBV28 to TRBJ2-7; the D is unclear. The CDR3 contains 11 residues. Germline CDR1 is MDHEN and CDR2 is SYDVKM. The ends were cut back, 3 bases at V and 7 bases at J, with 7 bases in the middle. CDR3 loop: CASSFYNEQYF. The CDR3 region has the DNA TGTGCCAGCAGTTTTTACAATGAGCAGTACTTC.

The chain employs TRBV5-4 and TRBJ1-1; D possibly corresponds to TRBD1 (5 bases). The V end was cut by 6 bases, the J end by 0 bases, with 9 bases between. This CDR3 spans 13 amino acids. Per the germline V gene, CDR1 is SGHNT and CDR2 is YYREEE (reference sequence). CDR3 protein: CASTQTVNTEAFF. CDR3 DNA sequence: TGTGCCAGCACCCAGACAGTGAACACTGAAGCTTTCTTT.

The rearrangement joins TRBV9 to TRBJ1-3, with D perhaps TRBD1 (6 bases). The CDR3 extends over 15 amino acids. V dropped 5 bases and J dropped 1 base, with 13 bases sitting between them. CDR1 is SGDLS and CDR2 is YYNGEE in the germline V gene. The CDR3 DNA is TGTGCCAGCAGTCCTGAGGGGGATTCTGGAAACACCATATATTTT. This sequence encodes CASSPEGDSGNTIYF.

The CDR3 loop is CSARPRTGGQPQHF. DNA of the CDR3: TGCAGTGCTCGCCCCCGGACAGGGGGCCAGCCCCAGCATTTT. V gene TRBV20-1 combines with J gene TRBJ1-5; 11 bases map to TRBD1. The length of the CDR3 is 14 residues. The trim removed 5 bases at V and 7 bases at J, leaving 7 bases unmatched. CDR1 and CDR2 (germline): DFQATT, SNEGSKA (reference sequence).

This clonotype has ten or more counts. This rearrangement joins TRBV29-1 to TRBJ2-1, with TRBD1 matching 8 bases. Per germline, CDR1 SQVTM and CDR2 ANQGSEA. The CDR3 is made up of 13 amino acids. J lost 4 bases, V lost 4 bases, and 3 bases had no gene match. In DNA form, the CDR3 reads TGCAGCGTTGGGCAGGGGGCGTACAATGAGCAGTTCTTC. Translated, it gives CSVGQGAYNEQFF.

This clonotype was counted a few times. The chain recombines TRBV25-1 with TRBJ1-1; 7 bases line up with TRBD1. The CDR3 has 14 residues. The V gene end was trimmed by 1 base and the J gene end by 8 bases; junction bases not matched to a gene: 7. Germline values: CDR1 MGHDK, CDR2 SYGVNS. Here the CDR3 DNA reads TGTGCCAGCAGTGAATTGAAGGGGGCAGAAGAAGCTTTCTTT. Its protein product is CASSELKGAEEAFF.

This clonotype has more than one count but fewer than ten. The chain recombines TRBV6-5 with TRBJ1-2; weak D call: TRBD1 (5 bases). Germline assignment: CDR1 MNHEY and CDR2 SVGAGI. V dropped 0 bases and J dropped 4 bases, with 18 bases sitting between them. The CDR3 loop spans 17 amino acids. The CDR3 loop is CASSYSVGATTSYGYTF. CDR3 in DNA: TGTGCCAGCAGTTACTCGGTCGGGGCGACGACCAGCTATGGCTACACCTTC.

This clonotype was seen only a few times. V and J are TRBV7-2 and TRBJ2-1; 7 nucleotides agree with TRBD1. CDR3 length: 15 amino acids. V shed 4 bases, J shed 4 bases, and the junction held 7 bases outside the gene matches. Germline-derived CDR1 and CDR2 are SGHTA and FQGNSA. The CDR3 region has the DNA TGTGCCAGCAGCTCGGGACAGCTCCTGTACAATGAGCAGTTCTTC. Translating it yields CASSSGQLLYNEQFF.

This clonotype was detected only a few times. The chain uses TRBV20-1 and TRBJ2-2, with 7 bases aligning to TRBD2. Per the germline V gene, CDR1 is DFQATT and CDR2 is SNEGSKA (reference sequence). The trim removed 6 bases at V and 5 bases at J, leaving 6 bases unmatched. The CDR3 sequence is 13 residues long. The CDR3 nucleotides are TGCAGTGCCCTGGGACTATCAACCGGGGAGCTGTTTTTT. Translation gives CSALGLSTGELFF.

Ten or more counts support this clonotype. The J gene is TRBJ1-1, the V gene TRBV2; D possibly corresponds to TRBD1 (6 bases). Germline-derived CDR1 and CDR2 are SNHLY and FYNNEI. Trimming removed 8 bases from V and 6 bases from J, with 16 bases in between. The CDR3 length is 13 residues. This CDR3 reads CASCFRDISEAFF. CDR3 nucleotides: TGTGCCAGCTGCTTTAGGGACATTTCTGAAGCTTTCTTT.

This clonotype has more than one count but fewer than ten. The rearrangement joins TRBV7-9 to TRBJ1-1; TRBD1 might be the D (6 bases). Germline V lookup: CDR1 SEHNR, CDR2 FQNEAQ (reference sequence). Trimming removed 9 bases at V and 6 bases at J, with 20 bases between. The CDR3 length is 14 residues. CDR3 bases: TGTGCCAGTAGGGATGTCACAGGGTCCGCTGAAGCTTTCTTT. Its translation: CASRDVTGSAEAFF.

This rearrangement joins TRBV27 to TRBJ2-1, with 13 bases that match TRBD2. The germline CDR1 and CDR2 sequences are MNHEY and SMNVEV (reference sequence). J gave up 7 bases and V 6 bases, and 3 bases lay outside the gene matches. This CDR3 has 14 residues. DNA for the CDR3: TGTGCCAGCAGACAGGGACTAGCGGGGAATGAGCAGTTCTTC. It translates to CASRQGLAGNEQFF.

There are many counts of this clonotype. V gene TRBV2 combines with J gene TRBJ1-2; D is perhaps TRBD1 (5 bases). Germline lookup yields CDR1 SNHLY and CDR2 FYNNEI. This CDR3 has 17 residues. V shed 7 bases and J shed 3 bases, with 24 bases lying between them. CDR3 DNA sequence: TGTGCCAGCAACCCGCAGGGCGGTGGCGGGGGGGACTATGGCTACACCTTC. Residues: CASNPQGGGGGDYGYTF.

This clonotype was counted at least ten times. The DNA for the CDR3 is TGTGCCAGCAGTTCGACTAGCGGGGGCTCCAATGAGCAGTTCTTC. Its protein product is CASSSTSGGSNEQFF. This chain joins TRBV28 and TRBJ2-1, with 12 bases lining up with TRBD2. CDR3 length: 15 residues. V lost 4 bases to trimming and J lost 6 bases; unmatched junction nucleotides: 4. CDR1 and CDR2 (germline): MDHEN, SYDVKM.

This clonotype was counted many times. V and J are TRBV29-1 and TRBJ2-7, with TRBD2 as a possible D gene (6 bases). The V gene lost 4 bases and the J gene lost 0 bases, with 16 bases spanning the gap. The CDR3 has 15 residues. Germline lookup yields CDR1 SQVTM and CDR2 ANQGSEA. For the CDR3, the DNA is TGCAGCGTTGCGGGGGAACTTCTGAGCTCCTACGAGCAGTACTTC. Protein sequence: CSVAGELLSSYEQYF.

The chain combines TRBV3-1 with TRBJ2-7, with D unresolved. Trimming pared 3 bases from V and 1 base from J, leaving 7 bases between. The CDR3 runs 13 residues. The germline CDR1 and CDR2 sequences are LGHDT and YNNKEL (reference sequence). The chain's CDR3 is CASSHSPSYEQYF. DNA for the CDR3: TGTGCCAGCAGCCACTCTCCTTCCTACGAGCAGTACTTC.

The table lists this clonotype with many counts. The genes are TRBV12-3 or TRBV12-4 and TRBJ1-5; tentatively, D is TRBD1 (5 bases). Between the trimmed V and J ends, which lost 3 bases and 0 bases, there was a span of 12 bases. This CDR3 has 16 amino acids. CDR3 loop: CASSFQGTSSNQPQHF. The CDR3 DNA reads TGTGCCAGCAGTTTCCAGGGAACCTCTAGCAATCAGCCCCAGCATTTT.

This clonotype has ten or more counts. The J gene is TRBJ1-5, the V gene TRBV2, with TRBD1 identical over 9 bases. This CDR3 spans 15 amino acids. CDR1 SNHLY and CDR2 FYNNEI come from the germline V gene. V dropped 5 bases and J dropped 1; count of bases not matched to a gene: 3. The CDR3 loop is CASSRGTGSNQPQHF. The CDR3 DNA sequence: TGTGCCAGCAGTAGGGGGACAGGGAGCAATCAGCCCCAGCATTTT.

This clonotype was seen just once. This rearrangement joins TRBV2 to TRBJ2-1, with D maybe TRBD1 (6 bases). Germline loops: CDR1 SNHLY, CDR2 FYNNEI. CDR3 length: 16 residues. V was shortened by 6 bases and J by 0 bases, with 15 bases between the two germline ends. The CDR3 region is CASSSTGLSSYNEQFF. The CDR3, as DNA: TGTGCCAGCAGCTCGACAGGTTTAAGCTCCTACAATGAGCAGTTCTTC.

CDR3 sequence (DNA): TGCAGTGCTATCCCCCCGACAAAGTCTAGCAATCAGCCCCAGCATTTT. Protein product: CSAIPPTKSSNQPQHF. V gene TRBV20-1 combines with J gene TRBJ1-5; D remains ambiguous. Deletions cut 4 bases from V and 0 bases from J, with 16 bases between. Germline loops: CDR1 DFQATT, CDR2 SNEGSKA (reference sequence). There are 16 residues in the CDR3.

On this clonotype: A single base separates this from a much larger clone, so it may be a read error. Here the CDR3 omits its conserved ending phenylalanine or tryptophan, so a read error is the likely source. The V and J genes are TRBV12-3 or TRBV12-4 and TRBJ2-1; D not resolved. The CDR3 is made up of 12 amino acids. Trimming removed 3 bases at V and 9 bases at J, with 9 bases between. DNA of the CDR3: TGTGCCAGCAGTTTCGGTAGGAGTGAGCAGTTCTCC. Translated: CASSFGRSEQFS.

This clonotype was counted many times. The chain combines TRBV20-1 with TRBJ1-1; D is unresolved. The CDR3 covers 14 residues. The V gene lost 3 bases and the J gene lost 5 bases, with 16 bases spanning the gap. The germline V gene has CDR1 DFQATT and CDR2 SNEGSKA (reference sequence). The CDR3 spells CSASRQGAGTEAFF. CDR3 nucleotide sequence: TGCAGTGCTAGCCGGCAAGGAGCAGGAACTGAAGCTTTCTTT.

The table lists this clonotype with many counts. The chain couples TRBV7-3 to TRBJ2-3, with D unclear. Trimming left V 0 bases short and J 2 bases short, with 6 bases between. The germline V gene has CDR1 SGHTA and CDR2 FQGTGA. The CDR3 contains 14 residues. Here the CDR3 DNA reads TGTGCCAGCAGCTTAACCGTTACCACAGATACGCAGTATTTT. It yields the protein CASSLTVTTDTQYF.